This T cell receptor (beta chain) was recorded in a study of cytomegalovirus exposure and HLA in healthy donors. Study context: Previous work identified 95 million to 120 million unique TCR beta sequences from around 170 million T cells.

The study's findings and limits: Certain sequence variants were highly shared and formed a cluster, and this cluster was likely a sequencing artifact. A link between a missense DCLRE1C variant and TCR beta V- and J-gene trimming emerged from a later analysis. Looking again later, the authors saw that most CMV-associated TCR beta chains seemed HLA-restricted.

The PCR contained 60 Vbeta and 13 Jbeta primers. Assay: immunoSEQ multiplex PCR; the TCRdb copy retains only in-frame clones and omits some. The sample lists some 150,000 clones, 82% occurring once. For this clone: The antigen is undetermined.

The V end was cut by 0 bases, the J end by 6 bases, with 15 bases between. The CDR3 has 15 residues. Germline V CDR1 and CDR2: SEHNR, FQNEAQ (reference sequence). Specimen: PBMCs. The sequence was collected from a woman aged 40 to 49 in good health and CMV-seronegative. The chain uses TRBV7-9 and TRBJ2-7; D remains ambiguous. CDR3 bases: TGTGCCAGCAGCTTAGCGCTCCCCCCCGGCGGCGAGCAGTACTTC. It translates to CASSLALPPGGEQYF. Using reference TRBV7-9 and TRBJ2-7 for the parts outside the CDR3, the full variable domain is DTGVSQNPRHKITKRGQNVTFRCDPISEHNRLYWYRQTLGQGPEFLTYFQNEAQLEKSRLLSDRFSAERPKGSFSTLEIQRTEQGDSAMYLCASSLALPPGGEQYFGPGTRLTVT.